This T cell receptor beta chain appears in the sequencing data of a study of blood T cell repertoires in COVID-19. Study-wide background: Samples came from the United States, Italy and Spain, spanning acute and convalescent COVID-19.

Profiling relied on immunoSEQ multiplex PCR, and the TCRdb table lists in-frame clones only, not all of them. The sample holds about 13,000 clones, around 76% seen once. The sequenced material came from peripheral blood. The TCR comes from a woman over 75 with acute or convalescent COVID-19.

CDR3 nucleotide sequence: TGTGCCAGCAGCCATGGTACGGGTTTTTTCAATGAAAAACTGTTTTTT. Translated: CASSHGTGFFNEKLFF. This chain links TRBV3-1 (or the pseudogene TRBV3-2) with TRBJ1-4; D is undetermined. The CDR3 spans 16 residues. CDR1 is LGHDT, CDR2 YNNKEL, per germline (reference sequence). Trimming cost V 3 bases and J 5 bases, with 16 bases left between them.